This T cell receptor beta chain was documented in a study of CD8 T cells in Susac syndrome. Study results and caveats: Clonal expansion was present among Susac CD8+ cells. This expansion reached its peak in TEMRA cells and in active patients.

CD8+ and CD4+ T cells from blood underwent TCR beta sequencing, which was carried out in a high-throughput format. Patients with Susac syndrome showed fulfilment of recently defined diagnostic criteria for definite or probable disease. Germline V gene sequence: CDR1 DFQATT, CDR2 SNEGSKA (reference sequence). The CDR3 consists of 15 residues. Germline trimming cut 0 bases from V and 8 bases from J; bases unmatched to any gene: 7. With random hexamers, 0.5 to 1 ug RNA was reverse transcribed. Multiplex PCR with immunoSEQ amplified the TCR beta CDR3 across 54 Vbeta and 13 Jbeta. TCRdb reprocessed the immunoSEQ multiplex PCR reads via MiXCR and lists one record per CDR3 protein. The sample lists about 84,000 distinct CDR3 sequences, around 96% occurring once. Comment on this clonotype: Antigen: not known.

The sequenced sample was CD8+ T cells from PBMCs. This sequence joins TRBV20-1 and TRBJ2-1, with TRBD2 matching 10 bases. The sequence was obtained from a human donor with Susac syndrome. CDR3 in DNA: TGCAGTGCTAGAGATACGAGCGGGAGGGCATATGAGCAGTTCTTC. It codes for CSARDTSGRAYEQFF.